These T cell receptor beta chains were read from a single sample in a study of OX40 agonist ivuxolimab in advanced cancers. Here immunoSEQ multiplex PCR was the method, and the copy in TCRdb shows in-frame clones only, minus some. The sample has about 73,000 clones, 80% to 95% seen once; the top ten hold around 0.5%. The sequencing used CD4+ or CD8+ T cells sorted from blood, collected in a trial of the OX40 agonist ivuxolimab. These receptors were obtained from an adult with an advanced solid tumor such as melanoma, head and neck, liver or kidney cancer. The CDR3 runs from the conserved cysteine through the conserved F or W. Fields, in order: J gene, CDR3 length, clone size, V gene, D gene, CDR3 protein, CDR3 DNA. The D gene is left open where the match is weak. Size values are once, few and many counts, or a class for expanded clones, and some rows have none.

TRBJ1-1	15	-	TRBV7-8	TRBD1	CASSLQGAPNTEAFF	TGTGCCAGCAGCTTGCAGGGGGCTCCGAACACTGAAGCTTTCTTT
TRBJ2-2	15	-	TRBV19	TRBD2	CASSPGRGDTGELFF	TGTGCCAGTAGTCCGGGGCGGGGGGACACCGGGGAGCTGTTTTTT
TRBJ1-6	15	-	TRBV7-9	TRBD1	CASSNGQGRGSPLHF	TGTGCCAGCAGCAACGGACAGGGGCGCGGTTCACCCCTCCACTTT
TRBJ1-2	16	-	TRBV5-6	-	CASSWELAAGGYGYTF	TGTGCCAGCAGCTGGGAACTGGCAGCCGGGGGGTATGGCTACACCTTC
TRBJ2-3	16	-	TRBV9	-	CASSPGTAPSTDTQYF	TGTGCCAGCAGCCCAGGGACGGCCCCTAGCACAGATACGCAGTATTTT
TRBJ2-1	17	-	TRBV4-3	TRBD1	CASSQDLQGAYLNEQFF	TGCGCCAGCAGCCAAGATCTTCAGGGGGCTTACCTAAATGAGCAGTTCTTC
TRBJ1-6	17	few	TRBV6-1	-	CASSGPYRSSYNSPLHF	TGTGCCAGCAGTGGGCCTTACAGGAGCTCCTATAATTCACCCCTCCACTTT
TRBJ1-5	15	-	TRBV6-1	-	CASRETGSGNQPQHF	TGTGCCAGCAGAGAAACAGGGTCGGGCAATCAGCCCCAGCATTTT
TRBJ2-7	13	-	TRBV12-5	TRBD1	CASALGQVGEQYF	TGTGCTAGTGCCTTGGGACAGGTCGGCGAGCAGTACTTC
TRBJ2-1	14	-	TRBV11-2	-	CASSLEWALNEQFF	TGTGCCAGCAGCTTAGAATGGGCGCTTAATGAGCAGTTCTTC
TRBJ1-5	14	-	TRBV2	TRBD1	CASSGQGARQPQHF	TGTGCCAGCAGTGGGCAGGGGGCTCGGCAGCCCCAGCATTTT
TRBJ2-6	13	-	TRBV27	-	CASIPSGANVLTF	TGTGCCAGCATTCCCTCTGGGGCCAACGTCCTGACTTTC
TRBJ2-7	16	-	TRBV30	-	CAWSYLWTASSYEQYF	TGTGCCTGGAGTTACTTGTGGACGGCCAGCTCCTACGAGCAGTACTTC
TRBJ2-1	11	once	TRBV7-9	-	CASRRTGEQFF	TGTGCCAGCAGACGTACAGGGGAGCAGTTCTTC
TRBJ2-5	16	-	TRBV7-2	TRBD1	CASSHRLGQGQETQYF	TGTGCCAGCAGCCACCGTCTGGGACAGGGGCAAGAGACCCAGTACTTC
TRBJ1-1	15	-	TRBV25-1	-	CASSERGELNTEAFF	TGTGCCAGCAGTGAACGGGGGGAATTGAACACTGAAGCTTTCTTT
TRBJ2-5	14	-	TRBV6-5	TRBD1	CASSPLTGGETQYF	TGTGCCAGCAGCCCATTAACAGGGGGCGAGACCCAGTACTTC
TRBJ2-5	11	-	TRBV28	-	CASSFQETQYF	TGTGCCAGCAGTTTCCAAGAGACCCAGTACTTC
TRBJ1-4	15	-	TRBV27	-	CASSSLSSRNEKLFF	TGTGCCAGCAGTTCCCTCTCTTCCCGGAATGAAAAACTGTTTTTT
TRBJ2-7	15	-	TRBV7-9	-	CASSLESGREGEQYF	TGTGCCAGCAGCTTAGAGTCCGGGAGAGAAGGCGAGCAGTACTTC
TRBJ2-1	13	-	TRBV11-3	-	CASSLNQNNEQFF	TGTGCCAGCAGCTTAAATCAGAACAATGAGCAGTTCTTC
TRBJ2-1	14	-	TRBV15	-	CATSRDLALNEQFF	TGTGCCACCAGCAGAGATTTAGCCCTGAATGAGCAGTTCTTC
TRBJ2-2	15	once	TRBV11-2	TRBD1	CASSFRGRYTGELFF	TGTGCCAGCAGCTTCAGGGGGCGGTACACCGGGGAGCTGTTTTTT
TRBJ2-2	16	-	TRBV9	TRBD2	CASSVGLAENTGELFF	TGTGCCAGCAGCGTTGGACTAGCGGAGAACACCGGGGAGCTGTTTTTT
TRBJ2-6	18	-	TRBV11-2	TRBD1	CASSKTGNSQTGANVLTF	TGTGCCAGCAGCAAGACAGGGAATAGTCAGACTGGGGCCAACGTCCTGACTTTC
TRBJ2-3	13	-	TRBV2	-	CASSEAGTDTQYF	TGTGCCAGCAGTGAAGCGGGGACAGATACGCAGTATTTT
TRBJ2-3	14	-	TRBV5-6	-	CASSLYSRTDTQYF	TGTGCCAGCAGCTTATATTCCCGCACAGATACGCAGTATTTT
TRBJ1-2	13	-	TRBV7-9	-	CASSLEGFYGYTF	TGTGCCAGCAGCTTAGAGGGGTTCTATGGCTACACCTTC
TRBJ1-4	15	-	TRBV28	-	CASSSMTPTNEKLFF	TGTGCCAGCAGTTCCATGACCCCAACTAATGAAAAACTGTTTTTT
TRBJ2-7	14	-	TRBV27	TRBD2	CASSTGTSAYEQYF	TGTGCCAGCAGTACCGGGACTAGCGCCTACGAGCAGTACTTC